The 8 T cell receptor beta chains below all came from one sample that was sequenced in a study of patients and donors after allogeneic stem cell transplantation. TCRdb ran MiXCR on the RT-PCR reads and lists one entry per CDR3 protein. Found here are roughly 150,000 distinct CDR3 sequences, 24% of them singletons; the top ten hold roughly a quarter. The sample comprised blood, either unsorted or a sorted T cell fraction (not recorded which). The receptors were sampled from a human donor who was either an allogeneic HSCT recipient or a stem cell or donor lymphocyte infusion donor (not recorded which). It is not recorded whose cells these are; they may come from a transplant donor.

The rearrangement links TRBV18 to TRBJ1-4, with TRBD1 matching over 7 bases. Germline CDR1 reads KGHSH; CDR2 reads LQKENI. The CDR3 consists of 17 residues. The ends lost 4 bases at V and 0 bases at J; junction bases unmatched: 8. The CDR3 is CASSLGQPSSTNEKLFF. The CDR3 bases are TGTGCCAGCTCACTGGGACAGCCATCTTCAACTAATGAAAAACTGTTTTTT. Drawing the rest from reference TRBV18 and TRBJ1-4, the complete variable domain is NAGVMQNPRHLVRRRGQEARLRCSPMKGHSHVYWYRQLPEEGLKFMVYLQKENIIDESGMPKERFSAEFPKEGPSILRIQQVVRGDSAAYFCASSLGQPSSTNEKLFFGSGTQLSVL.

The sample holds one count of this clonotype. The rearrangement joins TRBV5-1 to TRBJ1-1, with D unresolved. Germline loops: CDR1 SGHRS, CDR2 YFSETQ. The CDR3 sequence is 14 residues long. Between the trimmed V and J ends, which lost 0 bases and 1 base, there was a span of 7 bases. CDR3 sequence (DNA): TGCGCCAGCAGCTTGGGTGTGTCGAACACTGAAGCTTTCTTT. This codes for CASSLGVSNTEAFF. The full variable domain, with the rest looked up from reference TRBV5-1 and TRBJ1-1, is KAGVTQTPRYLIKTRGQQVTLSCSPISGHRSVSWYQQTPGQGLQFLFEYFSETQRNKGNFPGRFSGRQFSNSRSEMNVSTLELGDSALYLCASSLGVSNTEAFFGQGTRLTVV.

This clonotype was seen only once. V and J are TRBV9 and TRBJ2-2, with TRBD2 matching 9 bases. V lost 3 bases and J lost 4; bases outside the gene matches: 4. This CDR3 is 15 amino acids long. In germline, CDR1 is SGDLS, CDR2 YYNGEE. The CDR3 loop reads CASSASGTLTGELFF. Written as DNA, the CDR3 is TGTGCCAGCAGCGCTAGCGGGACCCTCACCGGGGAGCTGTTTTTT.

This clonotype was seen more than once but under ten times. The chain carries TRBV7-9 and TRBJ1-6; 9 bases match TRBD1. Unmatched junction bases numbered 7, after V lost 3 bases and J lost 10 bases. CDR1 is SEHNR, CDR2 FQNEAQ, per germline (reference sequence). The CDR3 is 15 amino acids. CDR3 sequence: CASSLLGQGDSPLHF. Written as DNA, the CDR3 is TGTGCCAGCAGCTTGCTGGGACAGGGTGACTCACCCCTCCACTTT. The complete variable domain, with remaining parts taken from reference TRBV7-9 and TRBJ1-6, reads DTGVSQNPRHKITKRGQNVTFRCDPISEHNRLYWYRQTLGQGPEFLTYFQNEAQLEKSRLLSDRFSAERPKGSFSTLEIQRTEQGDSAMYLCASSLLGQGDSPLHFGNGTRLTVT.

A few counts support this clonotype. The chain links TRBV14 to TRBJ2-1; 8 nucleotides line up with TRBD1. Trimming cost V 4 bases and J 4 bases; bases outside gene matches: 9. CDR3 size: 16 residues. The V gene's germline CDR1 is SGHDN and CDR2 FVKESK. In DNA, the CDR3 is TGTGCCAGCAGCCGATCAGGACAGGGAGAATACAATGAGCAGTTCTTC. Encoded protein: CASSRSGQGEYNEQFF.

This clonotype has just a few counts. The rearrangement joins TRBV27 to TRBJ1-5; D is unresolved. The CDR3 loop spans 15 amino acids. Germline V gene data show CDR1 as MNHEY and CDR2 as SMNVEV (reference sequence). With 5 bases removed from V and 0 bases from J, the gap between germline ends came to 11 bases. CDR3 sequence reads: CASSLSAYSNQPQHF. The DNA of the CDR3 is TGTGCCAGCAGTCTGAGTGCATATAGCAATCAGCCCCAGCATTTT.

The gene calls are TRBV7-9 and TRBJ1-2; no reliable D call. This CDR3 has 13 residues. V dropped 5 bases and J dropped 5 bases, with 12 bases sitting between them. The germline gives CDR1 SEHNR, CDR2 FQNEAQ (reference sequence). The CDR3 protein is CASSPIPRYGYTF. CDR3 coding DNA: TGTGCCAGCAGCCCTATTCCCCGGTATGGCTACACCTTC.

This chain connects TRBV4-1 to TRBJ2-5; perhaps TRBD2 as D (6 bases). Trimming pared 0 bases from V and 3 bases from J, leaving 8 bases between. Germline V lookup: CDR1 MGHRA, CDR2 YSYEKL. This CDR3 contains 14 residues. CDR3 sequence reads: CASSQEEGEETQYF. The CDR3 DNA reads TGCGCCAGCAGCCAAGAGGAGGGAGAAGAGACCCAGTACTTC.